This T cell receptor beta chain derives from a study of blood T cells in healthy people across ages (dated by TCRdb to between 2014 and 2017). Regarding the study in general: In model experiments, roughly one uniquely barcoded TCR beta cDNA molecule per two T cells was captured by template switching. Using deep sequencing normalized with unique cDNA molecular identifiers, the study measured how TCR beta repertoire diversity changes with age. Four age groups were formed from the donors: young (average about 16 years), middle-aged (more than 35), aged (under 70) and long-lived (around 80). For two donors (one aged 18 to 29 and one aged 80 or older), the study analyzed two additional independent replicas of 1 million unique cDNA reads from the same blood draw. Study-wide conclusions, independent of this receptor: Donor CMV infection status was unknown, potentially confounding age-related changes in expanded clonotypes. Observed TCR beta diversity per million T cells fell roughly linearly with age, and a significant reduction was already apparent by age around 44. Conclusive comparison of naive and antigen-experienced compartments was prevented by the profiling of bulk unsorted PBMCs. A strong correlation was found between observed TCR beta diversity and the percentage of naive T cells measured by flow cytometry. Compared with the aged group, the long-lived group had more naive CD4+ T cells, fewer expanded clones and increased TCR diversity, a pattern suggesting age selection. Total diversity estimates from one million sequenced T cells were considered lower bounds and underestimates.

This clonotype was counted a few times. It has no known antigen specificity. No base-level quality is on record; no much larger clone is a single base apart. Receptor amplification or capture employed 5' RACE. TCRdb lists the instrument as Illumina HiSeq 2500. A second PCR of roughly 7 to 11 cycles was performed with a sample-barcoded 5' primer and a J-beta primer mix. A unique molecular identifier was introduced onto each TCR beta cDNA molecule by a template-switch 5' adaptor carrying 12 random nucleotides. Each sample yielded at least 3 million CDR3-containing paired-end reads. The Mint cDNA synthesis kit, primed by a TRBC-specific oligonucleotide, was used to synthesize first-strand cDNA from all RNA. Following uracil-DNA glycosylase treatment, all cDNA underwent a first 18-cycle PCR with the universal primers M1SS and BC2_uni_R. The authors' pipeline ran thus. Normalization of each sample was performed by random selection of 1 million high-quality reads, each carrying a distinct molecular identifier. Reads sharing molecular identifiers were discarded rather than binned into consensus sequences. MiTCR, set to a Q25 quality threshold and the strictest error-elimination algorithm, was used for CDR3 identification, clonotype clustering and error correction. Lower-bound total TCR beta diversity was estimated with a nonparametric unseen species model using Euler transformation. The public reads were run again by TCRdb, first through fastp at Q25 and then through MiXCR, and only productive beta chains were kept. Rows matching on CDR3 protein sequence are summarized as one entry with the most common DNA and genes. The V and J calls here are based on TCRdb, not the publication. In this sample the table shows 760,000 or so distinct CDR3 sequences, 25% of which occur a single time. 9.4% of the sample rests with the top ten.

Relative to germline, V is missing 2 bases and J is missing 2 bases, with 5 bases of the junction outside any gene match. The germline V gene (reference sequence) supplies CDR1 DFQATT and CDR2 SNEGSKA. Its CDR3 holds 14 amino acids, cysteine through phenylalanine. Solely the CDR3 DNA is kept, with 42 bases framed from the first base. Systemically healthy Caucasian individuals from Russia, 35 to 50 in total and aged 6 to 90 years, were included as donors. About 9.6 milliliters of peripheral blood were collected from each donor into EDTA-treated Vacutainer tubes. Ficoll-Paque density-gradient centrifugation was used to isolate PBMCs, with at least 6 million obtained per sample. Total RNA, at least 5 micrograms per sample, was extracted from PBMCs with Trizol reagent. For every donor, flow cytometry on a PBMC aliquot measured the percentage of naive CD45RAhigh/CD27high T cells. These same records also appear under a second study, on T cells of mothers and their children. The second study, in turn, reports: Nine systemically healthy Caucasian individuals, comprising three mothers and their six children, were included as donors. cDNA synthesis used all of the extracted RNA, with approximately 1.6 ug of RNA in each 15 ul reaction. In the second PCR, the M1S primer added sample barcodes and 2-4 random nucleotides. Each mother yielded over 8.5 million TCR beta CDR3 reads and each child 2.5 million to 3.5 million reads. Thymic selection shapes the output of TCR recombination in a similar way in related and unrelated pairs, and inherited differences have a minor effect. Normalized repertoire overlap was always slightly but never significantly higher in related than unrelated mother-child pairs. No persistent microchimeric T cell clones were found, with a detection sensitivity of around 100 clones per million clonotypes. The study used deep NGS to compare TCR beta repertoires of mothers and children, seeking features distinguishing related mother-child pairs from unrelated individuals. Mothers averaged 40 +/- 4 years of age and children averaged around 10 +/- 4 years. Libraries were sequenced on Illumina HiSeq 2000 with 100+100 nt paired-end reads after adapter ligation with NEBNext reagents. To avoid cross-contamination, the mother libraries and the child libraries were prepared a month apart and sequenced in separate runs. For each donor, between about 450,000 and 2,300,000 distinct TCR beta clonotypes were identified. Naive TCR beta clonotypes were estimated from low-frequency clonotypes matched to each donor's FACS-determined naive share, without sorting.

This TCR was recovered from a boy younger than 18 in good health. The rearrangement joined TRBV20-1 to TRBJ2-5; TRBD2 lines up with 7 middle nucleotides. The source material was blood. CDR3 region: CSARPRGVQETQYF. The sequence in DNA is TGCAGTGCTAGACCCCGGGGGGTACAAGAGACCCAGTACTTC.